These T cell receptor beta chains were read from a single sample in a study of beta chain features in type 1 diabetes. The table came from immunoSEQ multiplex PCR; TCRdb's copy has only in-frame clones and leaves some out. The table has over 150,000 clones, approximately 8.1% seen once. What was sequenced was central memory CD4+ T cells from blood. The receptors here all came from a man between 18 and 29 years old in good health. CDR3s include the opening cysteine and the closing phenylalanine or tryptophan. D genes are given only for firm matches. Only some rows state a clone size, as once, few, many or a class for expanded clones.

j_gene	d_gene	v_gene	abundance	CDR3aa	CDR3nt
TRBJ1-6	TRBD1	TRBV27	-	CASCSATQGVRPPLHF	TGTGCCAGCTGCTCTGCCACTCAGGGGGTTCGACCTCCCCTCCACTTT
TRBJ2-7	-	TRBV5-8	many	CASSKSTGTYEQYF	TGTGCCAGCAGCAAATCGACAGGTACCTACGAGCAGTACTTC
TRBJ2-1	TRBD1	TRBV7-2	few	CASSLAGTGGNEQFF	TGTGCCAGCAGCTTAGCCGGGACAGGGGGCAATGAGCAGTTCTTC
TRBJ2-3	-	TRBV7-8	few	CASSLVVGGPASGVDTQYF	TGTGCCAGCAGCTTAGTAGTGGGGGGGCCGGCTAGCGGTGTAGATACGCAGTATTTT
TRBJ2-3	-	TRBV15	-	CATSRGARADTQYF	TGTGCCACCAGCAGAGGGGCAAGAGCAGATACGCAGTATTTT
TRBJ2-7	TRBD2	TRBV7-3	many	CASSPSGSSYEQYF	TGTGCCAGCAGCCCAAGCGGGAGCTCCTACGAGCAGTACTTC
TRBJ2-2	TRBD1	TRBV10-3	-	CAISITPSGQGHTGELFF	TGTGCCATCAGCATCACACCCTCCGGACAGGGACACACCGGGGAGCTGTTTTTT
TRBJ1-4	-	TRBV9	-	CASSEGTSFFNEKLFF	TGTGCCAGCAGCGAAGGGACAAGCTTCTTTAACGAAAAACTGTTTTTT
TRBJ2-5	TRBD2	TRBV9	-	CASSESGRARETQYF	TGTGCCAGCAGCGAAAGCGGGAGGGCCCGGGAGACCCAGTACTTC
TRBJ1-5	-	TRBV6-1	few	CASSQTGFQPQHF	TGTGCCAGCAGTCAAACAGGGTTCCAGCCCCAGCATTTT
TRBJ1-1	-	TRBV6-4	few	CASSDTFRNTEAFF	TGTGCCAGCAGTGACACATTCCGGAACACTGAAGCTTTCTTT
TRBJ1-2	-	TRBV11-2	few	CASSLLGAHYGYTF	TGTGCCAGCAGCTTATTGGGGGCTCACTATGGCTACACCTTC
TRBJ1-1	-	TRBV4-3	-	CASSQAGQLHTEAFF	TGCGCCAGCAGCCAAGCTGGACAGCTCCACACTGAAGCTTTCTTT
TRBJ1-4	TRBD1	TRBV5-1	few	CASSSTGAVFEKLFF	TGCGCCAGCAGCTCGACAGGGGCGGTCTTCGAAAAACTGTTTTTT
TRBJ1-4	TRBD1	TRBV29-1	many	CSVAQGTGNEKLFF	TGCAGCGTAGCACAGGGGACTGGTAATGAAAAACTGTTTTTT
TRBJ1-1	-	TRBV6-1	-	CASSEGFAWNTEAFF	TGTGCCAGCAGTGAAGGGTTTGCGTGGAACACTGAAGCTTTCTTT
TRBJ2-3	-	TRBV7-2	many	CAVQGGGTDTQYF	TGTGCCGTTCAGGGGGGAGGCACAGATACGCAGTATTTT
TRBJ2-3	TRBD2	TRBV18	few	CASSPIGTSGADTQYF	TGTGCCAGCTCACCAATCGGGACTAGCGGGGCAGATACGCAGTATTTT
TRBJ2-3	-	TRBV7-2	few	CASSPRQADTQYF	TGTGCCAGCAGCCCTCGTCAGGCAGATACGCAGTATTTT
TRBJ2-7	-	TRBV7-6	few	CASSARWESYEQYF	TGTGCCAGCAGCGCCCGGTGGGAGTCCTACGAGCAGTACTTC
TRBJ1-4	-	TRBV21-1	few	CASRTKQDARQGEAQTNEKLFF	TGTGCCAGCAGAACGAAGCAAGATGCCAGACAGGGGGAGGCGCAAACTAATGAAAAACTGTTTTTT
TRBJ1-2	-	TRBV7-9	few	CASSLQGGYTF	TGTGCCAGCAGCTTACAGGGAGGCTACACCTTC
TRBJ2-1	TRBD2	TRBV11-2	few	CASSPATQRGPHNEQFF	TGTGCCAGCAGCCCGGCGACCCAGCGGGGCCCCCACAATGAGCAGTTCTTC
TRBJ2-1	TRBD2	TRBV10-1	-	CASSEGRLAGGRGSYNEQFF	TGCGCCAGCAGTGAGGGCAGACTAGCGGGGGGCCGGGGGTCCTACAATGAGCAGTTCTTC
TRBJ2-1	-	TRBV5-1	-	CASSLAFYEQFF	TGCGCCAGCAGCTTGGCTTTCTATGAGCAGTTCTTC
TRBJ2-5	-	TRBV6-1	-	CASSERAGAAQETQYF	TGTGCCAGCAGTGAAAGGGCAGGGGCGGCCCAAGAGACCCAGTACTTC
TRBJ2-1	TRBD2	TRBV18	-	CASGPGLADNEQFF	TGTGCCAGCGGACCGGGACTAGCCGACAATGAGCAGTTCTTC
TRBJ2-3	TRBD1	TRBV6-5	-	CASSGQGATDTQYF	TGTGCCAGCAGTGGACAGGGGGCGACAGATACGCAGTATTTT
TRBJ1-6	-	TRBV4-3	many	CASSQVRGTPNSPLHF	TGCGCCAGCAGCCAAGTGCGTGGGACTCCCAATTCACCCCTCCACTTT